This T cell receptor beta chain was obtained from a study of Ad26.COV2.S vaccination and SARS-CoV-2 variants. Study as a whole: Of the COV1001 trial arms, the Ad26.COV2.S arm included the donor.

Study findings and constraints: Analyses that measured TCR breadth and depth may have underestimated total T cell responses. Vaccine recipients had higher spike-specific TCR breadth than placebo recipients.

A note on this clone: Its antigen is currently unknown.

The CDR3 totals 17 residues. Trimming removed 2 bases from V and 0 bases from J; junction bases left unmatched: 9. The germline V gene has CDR1 SEHNR and CDR2 FQNEAQ (reference sequence). Treatment reported: roughly 18 received Ad26.COV2.S at low or high dose, single or two shots; about 5 received placebo; per-sample allocation not given. Samples came from day 63 after the first vaccine or placebo injection. Method: immunoSEQ multiplex PCR; TCRdb's copy keeps in-frame clones and lacks some. The table includes 300,000 to 350,000 clones, roughly 90% detected once. This clonotype was obtained from a person between 18 and 65 years old who received the Ad26.COV2.S COVID-19 vaccine or a placebo. Specimen: peripheral blood, collected in a trial of Ad26.COV2.S vaccine versus placebo. The rearrangement joins TRBV7-9 to TRBJ2-7; 8 positions agree with TRBD2. For the CDR3, the DNA is TGTGCCAGCAGCTTAAGGACGGGGGGGCCCTCCTCCTACGAGCAGTACTTC. This sequence encodes CASSLRTGGPSSYEQYF.